Listed below are T cell receptor beta chains from one sample, sequenced in a study of T cell responses to AZD1222 COVID-19 vaccine. Generated by immunoSEQ multiplex PCR, the TCRdb table keeps only in-frame clones and is missing some. The sample has around 150,000 clones; roughly 91% are singletons. Here the sequenced sample was peripheral blood, taken 28 days after the second AZD1222 dose. Receptors were obtained from an adult who received the AZD1222 COVID-19 vaccine. The CDR3 runs from the conserved cysteine through the conserved F or W. D genes are given only for firm matches. Only part of the rows carry a size: once, few, many, or a class if the clone is expanded.

D	size	J	V	CDR3	DNA
-	-	TRBJ1-1	TRBV5-5	CASSVGPLFTEAFF	TGTGCCAGCAGCGTGGGACCGTTGTTCACTGAAGCTTTCTTT
-	-	TRBJ2-1	TRBV24-1	CATSVTGPNEQFF	TGTGCCACCAGTGTAACAGGCCCCAATGAGCAGTTCTTC
-	-	TRBJ2-7	TRBV6-1	CASSEAGTPYYEQYF	TGTGCCAGCAGTGAAGCAGGGACGCCGTACTACGAGCAGTACTTC
TRBD1	-	TRBJ1-2	TRBV4-2	CASSQDSTGTGFYGYTF	TGTGCCAGCAGCCAAGATTCAACTGGGACAGGGTTCTATGGCTACACCTTC
-	-	TRBJ1-1	TRBV30	CACKRTEEIEAFF	TGTGCCTGCAAGAGGACAGAGGAAATTGAAGCTTTCTTT
TRBD1	-	TRBJ2-1	TRBV5-8	CASSLLVTGGNEQFF	TGTGCCAGCAGCTTGCTCGTGACAGGGGGCAATGAGCAGTTCTTC
TRBD1	-	TRBJ1-5	TRBV7-8	CASSRAAGTDNQPQHF	TGTGCCAGCAGCCGTGCCGCCGGGACAGATAATCAGCCCCAGCATTTT
TRBD1	-	TRBJ1-1	TRBV19	CASSPDRAATEAFF	TGTGCCAGTTCCCCGGACAGGGCGGCCACTGAAGCTTTCTTT
-	-	TRBJ1-5	TRBV27	CASSFSRNQPQHF	TGTGCCAGCAGTTTTTCGCGCAATCAGCCCCAGCATTTT
TRBD1	-	TRBJ1-4	TRBV7-9	CASSEPGQNEKLFF	TGTGCCAGCAGTGAGCCGGGACAGAATGAAAAACTGTTTTTT
-	-	TRBJ1-2	TRBV24-1	CATSELGLNYGYTF	TGTGCCACCAGTGAACTGGGACTTAACTATGGCTACACCTTC
TRBD1	-	TRBJ1-2	TRBV19	CASSPRQGGYTF	TGTGCCAGTAGTCCCAGACAGGGAGGCTACACCTTC
-	-	TRBJ1-1	TRBV4-2	CASSQAPGGITEAFF	TGTGCCAGCAGCCAAGCGCCGGGAGGGATCACTGAAGCTTTCTTT
-	-	TRBJ1-6	TRBV11-2	CASSLEGTPNSPLHF	TGTGCCAGCAGCTTAGAAGGAACCCCTAATTCACCCCTCCACTTT
-	-	TRBJ1-3	TRBV7-6	CASSPQPGDSGNTIYF	TGTGCCAGCAGCCCCCAGCCCGGGGACTCTGGAAACACCATATATTTT
TRBD1	-	TRBJ1-5	TRBV19	CASSGDREWPQHF	TGTGCCAGTAGTGGGGACAGGGAATGGCCCCAGCATTTT
-	-	TRBJ1-1	TRBV20-1	CSASLMNTEAFF	TGCAGTGCTAGTCTTATGAACACTGAAGCTTTCTTT
-	-	TRBJ1-1	TRBV7-6	CASSFSSEAFF	TGTGCCAGCAGCTTTTCATCTGAAGCTTTCTTT
TRBD1	once	TRBJ1-2	TRBV19	CASSRVTGGEIGYTF	TGTGCCAGTAGTAGGGTCACAGGGGGCGAAATCGGCTACACCTTC
TRBD2	once	TRBJ2-2	TRBV7-6	CASSLLPGGFVADTGELFF	TGTGCCAGCAGCTTATTACCGGGGGGATTCGTCGCGGACACCGGGGAGCTGTTTTTT
-	-	TRBJ1-1	TRBV15	CATSRDRLKAGEAFF	TGTGCCACCAGCAGAGACCGGCTAAAGGCGGGTGAAGCTTTCTTT
-	-	TRBJ1-5	TRBV9	CASSADGSNQPQHF	TGTGCCAGCAGCGCCGACGGTAGCAATCAGCCCCAGCATTTT
-	-	TRBJ2-3	TRBV4-2	CASSRPSGGTDTQYF	TGTGCCAGCAGCCGCCCAAGCGGAGGCACAGATACGCAGTATTTT
-	-	TRBJ1-1	TRBV6-5	CASIESTEAFF	TGTGCCAGCATCGAGAGCACTGAAGCTTTCTTT
-	-	TRBJ1-2	TRBV11-1	CASSNRPDSFYGYTF	TGTGCCAGCAGCAACCGACCCGACAGCTTCTATGGCTACACCTTC
TRBD1	-	TRBJ2-2	TRBV7-9	CATTGTGQFYGTGELFF	TGTGCCACCACCGGGACAGGGCAGTTTTATGGGACCGGGGAGCTGTTTTTT
-	-	TRBJ1-1	TRBV6-5	CASSYSMRAGNTEAFF	TGTGCCAGCAGTTACTCGATGAGAGCAGGGAACACTGAAGCTTTCTTT
-	-	TRBJ2-3	TRBV4-2	CASSGLVQPDTQYF	TGTGCCAGCAGCGGACTCGTTCAGCCAGATACGCAGTATTTT
-	-	TRBJ2-1	TRBV23-1	CASSRGVSYNEQFF	TGCGCCAGCAGTCGCGGAGTGTCCTACAATGAGCAGTTCTTC
TRBD1	once	TRBJ2-2	TRBV5-1	CASSLGQGAFGELFF	TGCGCCAGCAGTCTGGGACAGGGGGCCTTTGGGGAGCTGTTTTTT
TRBD2	-	TRBJ2-7	TRBV28	CASSVKAGGSSYEQYF	TGTGCCAGCAGTGTAAAAGCGGGGGGCAGCTCCTACGAGCAGTACTTC
-	-	TRBJ1-2	TRBV6-2/TRBV6-3	CASSYPAYGYTF	TGTGCCAGCAGTTACCCAGCGTATGGCTACACCTTC
TRBD1	-	TRBJ1-4	TRBV6-5	CASSYGDSYNEKLFF	TGTGCCAGCAGTTACGGGGACAGCTATAATGAAAAACTGTTTTTT
TRBD1	-	TRBJ2-1	TRBV14	CASSSGGVGYNEQFF	TGTGCCAGCAGCTCAGGGGGCGTCGGCTACAATGAGCAGTTCTTC
-	-	TRBJ2-5	TRBV7-2	CASSYYRVGETQYF	TGTGCCAGCAGCTACTACAGGGTCGGTGAGACCCAGTACTTC
TRBD2	-	TRBJ2-3	TRBV30	CAWSGAGGIDTQYF	TGTGCCTGGTCCGGCGCGGGGGGGATAGATACGCAGTATTTT
-	-	TRBJ1-1	TRBV27	CASIPTPGAEAFF	TGTGCCAGCATACCCACCCCGGGGGCTGAAGCTTTCTTT
-	-	TRBJ1-3	TRBV12-3/TRBV12-4	CASSQRRNTIYF	TGTGCCAGCAGCCAGAGGCGAAACACCATATATTTT
-	-	TRBJ1-1	TRBV18	CASSPPLGVNTEAFF	TGTGCCAGCTCACCACCCCTAGGAGTGAACACTGAAGCTTTCTTT
-	-	TRBJ1-3	TRBV9	CASSGGSNTIYF	TGTGCCAGCAGCGGGGGTTCTAACACCATATATTTT
-	-	TRBJ2-1	TRBV7-9	CASSKDVGLRAYNEQFF	TGTGCCAGCAGCAAAGATGTGGGACTTAGGGCCTACAATGAGCAGTTCTTC
TRBD1	-	TRBJ1-2	TRBV30	CAWGPEKDRGHGYTF	TGTGCCTGGGGTCCCGAAAAGGACAGGGGGCATGGCTACACCTTC
TRBD1	once	TRBJ2-7	TRBV18	CASSTDRDYEQYF	TGTGCCAGCTCCACGGACAGGGACTACGAGCAGTACTTC
-	-	TRBJ2-3	TRBV2	CASSVHNSIRPSDTQYF	TGTGCCAGCAGTGTACACAACTCTATCCGGCCTTCAGATACGCAGTATTTT
TRBD1	-	TRBJ2-7	TRBV6-5	CASSYGTGGYEQYF	TGTGCCAGCAGTTACGGGACAGGGGGGTACGAGCAGTACTTC
-	-	TRBJ1-5	TRBV5-6	CASSLAGRLGQPQHF	TGTGCCAGCAGCTTGGCAGGAAGACTCGGCCAGCCCCAGCATTTT
-	-	TRBJ2-5	TRBV28	CASSLQQETQYF	TGTGCCAGCAGTTTACAGCAAGAGACCCAGTACTTC
-	-	TRBJ2-1	TRBV3-1/TRBV3-2	CASSRGTLGYNEQFF	TGTGCCAGCAGCCGGGGGACGTTGGGGTACAATGAGCAGTTCTTC
-	-	TRBJ2-1	TRBV12-3/TRBV12-4	CASSLSINEQFF	TGTGCCAGCAGTTTAAGTATAAATGAGCAGTTCTTC
TRBD2	-	TRBJ2-1	TRBV5-1	CASSLTSGGNEQFF	TGCGCCAGCAGCTTGACTAGCGGGGGGAATGAGCAGTTCTTC
-	once	TRBJ1-5	TRBV30	CAWRDFNSNQPQHF	TGTGCCTGGCGAGATTTTAATAGCAATCAGCCCCAGCATTTT
-	-	TRBJ1-3	TRBV2	CASTTDSGNTIYF	TGTGCCAGCACTACAGACTCTGGAAACACCATATATTTT